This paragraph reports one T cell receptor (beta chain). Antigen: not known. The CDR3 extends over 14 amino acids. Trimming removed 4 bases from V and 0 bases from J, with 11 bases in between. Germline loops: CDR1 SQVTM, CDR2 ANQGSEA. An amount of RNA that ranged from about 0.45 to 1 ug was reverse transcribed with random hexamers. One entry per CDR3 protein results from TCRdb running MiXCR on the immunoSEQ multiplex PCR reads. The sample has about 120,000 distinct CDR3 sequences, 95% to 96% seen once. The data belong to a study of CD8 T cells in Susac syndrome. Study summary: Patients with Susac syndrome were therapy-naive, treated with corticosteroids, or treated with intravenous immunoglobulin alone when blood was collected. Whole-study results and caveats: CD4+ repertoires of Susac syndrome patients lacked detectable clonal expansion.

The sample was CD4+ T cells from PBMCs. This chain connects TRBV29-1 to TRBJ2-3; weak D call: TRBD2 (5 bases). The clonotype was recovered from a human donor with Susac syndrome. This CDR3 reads CSVVGSVSTDTQYF. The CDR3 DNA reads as TGCAGCGTTGTGGGTAGCGTGAGCACAGATACGCAGTATTTT.